The 10 T cell receptor beta chains below come from one sample, sequenced in a study of OX40 agonist ivuxolimab in advanced cancers. This table comes from immunoSEQ multiplex PCR, and its TCRdb copy is limited to in-frame clones, with some not included. The table shows around 76,000 clones, with roughly 91% occurring only once. Source: CD4+ or CD8+ T cells sorted from blood, taken in a trial of the OX40 agonist ivuxolimab. These receptors were collected from an adult with an advanced solid tumor such as melanoma, head and neck, liver or kidney cancer.

V and J are TRBV7-2 and TRBJ2-7; 8 nucleotides line up with TRBD2. V shed 1 base, J shed 4 bases, and the junction held 6 bases outside the gene matches. The germline V gene encodes CDR1 SGHTA and CDR2 FQGNSA. The length of the CDR3 is 15 residues. CDR3 amino acids: CASSLDPQREYEQYF. CDR3 DNA: TGTGCCAGCAGCTTAGACCCCCAGCGGGAGTACGAGCAGTACTTC.

This chain uses TRBV5-6 with TRBJ1-2; TRBD1 agrees at 7 bases. The CDR3 totals 16 residues. Germline CDR1 SGHDT, CDR2 YYEEEE. Trimming removed 7 bases from V and 4 bases from J; junction bases left unmatched: 16. The CDR3 nucleotides read TGTGCCAGCTCACTAGGGGGCGCAAGGGGTTCCTATGGCTACACCTTC. The encoded protein is CASSLGGARGSYGYTF.

The sample holds one count of this clone. The chain links TRBV6-1 to TRBJ2-1, with TRBD2 matching over 7 bases. The V and J ends lost 7 bases and 4 bases, in that order; junction bases with no gene match: 4. This CDR3 has 13 amino acids. Per the germline V gene, CDR1 is MNHNS and CDR2 is SASEGT. The CDR3: CASTGREYNEQFF. CDR3 coding DNA: TGTGCCAGCACCGGGCGGGAGTACAATGAGCAGTTCTTC.

The genes are TRBV6-6 and TRBJ2-7; D is perhaps TRBD1 (6 bases). The germline gives CDR1 MNHNY, CDR2 SVGAGI (reference sequence). Trimming removed 9 bases at V and 1 base at J, with 10 bases between. CDR3 length: 12 amino acids. The CDR3 region has the DNA TGTGCCAGTGGAACAGGGTCCTACGAGCAGTACTTC. It encodes CASGTGSYEQYF.

The V gene is TRBV5-1, the J gene TRBJ2-1, with a tentative D call TRBD2 (6 bases). Germline lookup yields CDR1 SGHRS and CDR2 YFSETQ. This CDR3 comprises 15 residues. Trimming took 2 bases from V and 9 from J, leaving 18 bases between them. The CDR3 sequence is CASSLAGTYHTEQFF. CDR3 in DNA: TGCGCCAGCAGCTTAGCCGGGACTTATCATACTGAGCAGTTCTTC.

The rearrangement joins TRBV19 to TRBJ2-1; the D gene is possibly TRBD2 (6 bases). Trimming left V 3 bases short and J 7 bases short, with 16 bases between. Germline-derived CDR1 and CDR2 are LNHDA and SQIVND (reference sequence). CDR3 length equals 15 residues. CDR3 nucleotide sequence: TGTGCCAGTAGTATCTACGCGGGAAAGGCAAATGAGCAGTTCTTC. This encodes CASSIYAGKANEQFF.

CDR3 bases: TGTGCCAGCAGTTACAGGACAGGGGGCTACGAGCAGTACTTC. Translating it yields CASSYRTGGYEQYF. V and J are TRBV6-5 and TRBJ2-7, with 10 bases matching TRBD1. The germline V gene encodes CDR1 MNHEY and CDR2 SVGAGI. CDR3 length: 14 amino acids. V shed 2 bases, J shed 3 bases, and the junction held 1 base outside the gene matches.

This chain connects TRBV7-9 to TRBJ1-1; TRBD1 agrees at 9 bases. Germline trimming cut 5 bases from V and 3 bases from J; bases unmatched to any gene: 19. Germline V CDR1 and CDR2: SEHNR, FQNEAQ (reference sequence). The CDR3 runs 19 residues. The CDR3 sequence: CASSAGQLFRDREHTEAFF. DNA of the CDR3: TGTGCCAGCAGCGCTGGTCAGCTTTTTCGGGACAGGGAACACACTGAAGCTTTCTTT.

The rearrangement links TRBV19 to TRBJ2-3, with 7 bases identical to TRBD2. The CDR3 length is 13 residues. Germline V gives CDR1 LNHDA, CDR2 SQIVND (reference sequence). Trimming took 3 bases from V and 4 from J; bases not matched to a gene: 1. CDR3 sequence reads: CASSIGLADTQYF. In DNA form, the CDR3 reads TGTGCCAGTAGTATCGGACTAGCAGATACGCAGTATTTT.

The chain recombines TRBV28 with TRBJ1-4; 9 bases are a match to TRBD1. The CDR3 has 13 residues. The germline V gene has CDR1 MDHEN and CDR2 SYDVKM. After removal of 10 bases from V and 8 bases from J, the junction contained 8 bases not matched to a gene. CDR3 nucleotide sequence: TGTGCCACCCGACAGGGGGGAGGCGAAAAACTGTTTTTT. The encoded protein is CATRQGGGEKLFF.